A single sample is the source of the 28 T cell receptor beta chains below, sequenced in a study of blood T cell repertoires in COVID-19. The method was immunoSEQ multiplex PCR; TCRdb's version includes in-frame clones alone and lacks a portion of them. The sample has some 170,000 clones; 87% are singletons. Sequencing input: peripheral blood. The receptors here all came from a woman in her forties or fifties with acute or convalescent COVID-19.

V gene TRBV11-2 combines with J gene TRBJ2-2, with D possibly TRBD1 on 6 matching bases. This CDR3 is built from 15 residues. V lost 6 bases, J lost 3 bases, and 14 bases lay in between. Germline V gene sequence: CDR1 SGHAT, CDR2 FQNNGV. The CDR3 nucleotides read TGTGCCAGCAGTCCCGGGACAACATACACCGGGGAGCTGTTTTTT. Encoded protein: CASSPGTTYTGELFF.

This chain uses TRBV7-2 with TRBJ1-2; D is perhaps TRBD1 (6 bases). This CDR3 contains 13 residues. Germline V CDR1 and CDR2: SGHTA, FQGNSA. Deletions cut 4 bases from V and 8 bases from J, with 14 bases between. Here the CDR3 DNA reads TGTGCCAGCAGCTCGGGACACATGTGGGGCTACACCTTC. Protein: CASSSGHMWGYTF.

J is TRBJ2-7 and V is TRBV7-2; 8 nucleotides agree with TRBD2. The germline V gene has CDR1 SGHTA and CDR2 FQGNSA. The length of the CDR3 is 15 residues. V shed 4 bases and J 3 bases; nucleotides not matched to a gene: 8. The chain's CDR3 is CASSSPTSGRYEQYF. CDR3 in DNA: TGTGCCAGCAGCTCCCCCACTAGCGGACGCTACGAGCAGTACTTC.

V is TRBV5-1 and J is TRBJ1-4; the match to TRBD1 covers 9 bases. V shed 4 bases and J 4 bases; nucleotides not matched to a gene: 5. Germline CDR1 SGHRS, CDR2 YFSETQ. The CDR3 contains 15 residues. The chain's CDR3 is CASSAGDRDNEKLFF. The CDR3 nucleotides read TGCGCCAGCAGCGCGGGGGACAGGGATAATGAAAAACTGTTTTTT.

The genes are TRBV7-6 and TRBJ1-5; unclear D gene. V was shortened by 1 base and J by 3 bases, with 10 bases between the two germline ends. The CDR3 is 15 residues long. Germline values: CDR1 SGHVS, CDR2 FNYEAQ. The CDR3 here is CASSLGADSNQPQHF. The CDR3 DNA reads TGTGCCAGCAGCTTAGGGGCGGACTCCAATCAGCCCCAGCATTTT. Filled out from reference TRBV7-6 and TRBJ1-5, the complete variable domain reads GAGVSQSPRYKVTKRGQDVALRCDPISGHVSLYWYRQALGQGPEFLTYFNYEAQQDKSGLPNDRFSAERPEGSISTLTIQRTEQRDSAMYRCASSLGADSNQPQHFGDGTRLSIL.

The V and J genes are TRBV18 and TRBJ2-7; 7 bases fit TRBD2. Germline V gives CDR1 KGHSH, CDR2 LQKENI. This CDR3 comprises 18 residues. Losses at the gene ends were 2 bases for V and 4 bases for J; bases not matched to a gene: 17. The CDR3 sequence is CASSPGGGKQGGLYEQYF. The CDR3 region has the DNA TGTGCCAGCTCACCAGGAGGTGGAAAGCAGGGAGGGTTGTACGAGCAGTACTTC.

This chain connects TRBV3-1 (or the pseudogene TRBV3-2) to TRBJ2-5; TRBD2 agrees at 13 bases. The CDR3 totals 18 residues. Trimming took 0 bases from V and 2 from J; bases not matched to a gene: 6. CDR1 LGHDT and CDR2 YNNKEL come from the germline V gene (reference sequence). The CDR3 is CASSQEVLAGGWQETQYF. CDR3 bases: TGTGCCAGCAGCCAAGAAGTACTAGCGGGGGGGTGGCAAGAGACCCAGTACTTC.

This chain connects TRBV14 to TRBJ2-1; 9 positions agree with TRBD2. Trimming cost V 4 bases and J 2 bases; bases outside gene matches: 15. The germline V gene encodes CDR1 SGHDN and CDR2 FVKESK. The CDR3 covers 19 residues. The CDR3 DNA reads TGTGCCAGCAGCCCCATGTTCGCGGGAGGGTCAGTTCCCTACAATGAGCAGTTCTTC. Protein product: CASSPMFAGGSVPYNEQFF.

The chain links TRBV29-1 to TRBJ2-3; maybe TRBD2 (6 bases). V was clipped by 6 bases and J by 6 bases, with 25 bases between them. The CDR3 has 16 amino acids. The V gene's germline CDR1 is SQVTM and CDR2 ANQGSEA. The CDR3 reads CSVVRGWGEKRDTQYF. CDR3 bases: TGCAGCGTCGTCCGAGGGTGGGGGGAGAAGAGGGATACGCAGTATTTT.

The chain employs TRBV6-5 and TRBJ1-2, with 7 bases identical to TRBD1. With 5 bases clipped from V and 12 bases from J, the junction kept 15 bases outside the gene matches. The CDR3 runs to 14 residues. CDR1 is MNHEY, CDR2 SVGAGI, per germline. CDR3 residues: CASSIGDSYSTNTF. The CDR3 DNA is TGTGCCAGCAGTATTGGGGACAGCTACTCCACCAACACCTTC.

This clone was detected once. This chain connects TRBV6-6 to TRBJ1-2; TRBD1 aligns across 9 bases. The CDR3 loop spans 13 amino acids. V was pared by 5 bases and J by 5 bases, with 3 bases of the junction left unmatched. Germline assignment: CDR1 MNHNY and CDR2 SVGAGI (reference sequence). CDR3 DNA sequence: TGTGCCAGCAGTCCCGGGACAGGGTATGGCTACACCTTC. This codes for CASSPGTGYGYTF.

The chain uses TRBV5-1 and TRBJ2-7; 12 nucleotides align to TRBD2. There are 15 residues in the CDR3. Trimming cost V 3 bases and J 6 bases; bases outside gene matches: 7. The germline V gene encodes CDR1 SGHRS and CDR2 YFSETQ. In DNA, the CDR3 is TGCGCCAGCAGCTCAACGGGACTAGCGGGTACCGAGCAGTACTTC. Translating gives CASSSTGLAGTEQYF.

CDR3 in DNA: TGTGCCAGCAGCCAAGGGGAGGCCCCTGGAAACACCATATATTTT. Encoded protein: CASSQGEAPGNTIYF. V gene TRBV3-1 (or the pseudogene TRBV3-2) combines with J gene TRBJ1-3, with D unresolved. The CDR3 loop spans 15 amino acids. CDR1 and CDR2 from the germline V gene are LGHDT and YNNKEL (reference sequence). Trimming pared 1 base from V and 2 bases from J, leaving 9 bases between.

The chain joins TRBV27 to TRBJ1-6; D is undetermined. This CDR3 is built from 13 residues. The V end was cut by 3 bases, the J end by 10 bases, with 10 bases between. CDR1 MNHEY and CDR2 SMNVEV come from the germline V gene (reference sequence). The DNA for the CDR3 is TGTGCCAGCAGTTTTTTCACAGAGTCACCCCTCCACTTT. This codes for CASSFFTESPLHF.

The chain combines TRBV4-3 with TRBJ2-5, with D possibly TRBD1 on 6 matching bases. The ends were cut back, 3 bases at V and 4 bases at J, with 15 bases in the middle. CDR3 length: 15 residues. CDR1 is LGHNA and CDR2 is YSLEER in the germline V gene. CDR3 loop: CASSQATGNGETQYF. Written as DNA, the CDR3 is TGCGCCAGCAGCCAGGCGACAGGCAACGGAGAGACCCAGTACTTC.

The V gene is TRBV6-4, the J gene TRBJ1-6; 8 bases map to TRBD1. Losses at the gene ends were 6 bases for V and 7 bases for J; bases not matched to a gene: 20. The CDR3 is made up of 19 amino acids. Per the germline V gene, CDR1 is MRHNA and CDR2 is SNTAGT. This chain's CDR3 is CASSPEEQGVIQLNSPLHF. CDR3 in DNA: TGTGCCAGCAGCCCAGAAGAACAGGGGGTGATTCAATTAAATTCACCCCTCCACTTT.

As for this clone: Mismatch with germline at one junction end may stem from a read error. The chain recombines TRBV7-9 with TRBJ2-3; weak D call: TRBD2 (6 bases). Per germline, CDR1 SEHNR and CDR2 FQNEAQ (reference sequence). CDR3 length: 15 residues. The CDR3 DNA is TGTGCCAGCAGCCTAGCGTTTATTAGCACAGATACGCAGTATTTT. This encodes CASSLAFISTDTQYF.

This rearrangement joins TRBV6-2 or TRBV6-3 to TRBJ1-2, with TRBD1 identical over 10 bases. The CDR3 runs 16 residues. The germline V gene encodes CDR1 MNHEY and CDR2 SVGEGT. Germline trimming cut 6 bases from V and 3 bases from J; bases unmatched to any gene: 10. CDR3 in amino acids: CASSPLTGGTYYGYTF. The CDR3 coding sequence is TGTGCCAGCAGCCCGTTGACAGGGGGCACCTACTATGGCTACACCTTC.

This clone has only one observation. This chain connects TRBV7-9 to TRBJ2-1, with a possible D match to TRBD2 (6 bases). With 11 bases removed from V and 12 bases from J, the gap between germline ends came to 29 bases. The CDR3 totals 15 residues. Germline CDR1 and CDR2: SEHNR and FQNEAQ (reference sequence). The CDR3 loop reads CALNSVRGQGVVQFF. The DNA for the CDR3 is TGTGCCCTCAACAGCGTGCGGGGCCAAGGGGTGGTGCAGTTCTTC.

This chain uses TRBV5-1 with TRBJ2-5; 9 nucleotides line up with TRBD1. Per germline, CDR1 SGHRS and CDR2 YFSETQ. This CDR3 is 12 amino acids long. V lost 9 bases and J lost 3; bases outside the gene matches: 3. Here the CDR3 DNA reads TGCGCCACCCGGGACAGGGAAGAGACCCAGTACTTC. Translation: CATRDREETQYF.

CDR3 in amino acids: CASSPFRDRGQETQYF. CDR3 DNA sequence: TGTGCCAGCAGCCCCTTCCGGGACAGAGGCCAAGAGACCCAGTACTTC. The chain couples TRBV27 to TRBJ2-5; 7 bases align to TRBD1. The junction had 11 bases not matched to a gene; V was cut back by 6 bases and J by 1 base. From germline, CDR1 is MNHEY and CDR2 SMNVEV (reference sequence). There are 16 residues in the CDR3.

This clone was seen a handful of times. This chain uses TRBV5-8 with TRBJ1-3; D gene unclear. The germline V gene has CDR1 SGHTS and CDR2 YDEGEE. Trimming took off 0 bases at V and 8 bases at J, with 9 bases between the two ends. The CDR3 loop spans 13 amino acids. For the CDR3, the DNA is TGTGCCAGCAGCTTGGCGGTGGGCCACACCATATATTTT. It codes for CASSLAVGHTIYF.

The gene calls are TRBV2 and TRBJ2-3; 7 bases agree with TRBD2. Germline-derived CDR1 and CDR2 are SNHLY and FYNNEI. Losses at the gene ends were 1 base for V and 3 bases for J; bases not matched to a gene: 4. The CDR3 is 15 amino acids. CDR3 region: CASSEGQGGTDTQYF. The CDR3 DNA follows: TGTGCCAGCAGTGAAGGGCAGGGAGGGACAGATACGCAGTATTTT.

Comments on this clone: Other DNA variants within this sample encode the same CDR3. The chain uses TRBV5-1 and TRBJ1-2; the match to TRBD1 covers 7 bases. Per the germline V gene, CDR1 is SGHRS and CDR2 is YFSETQ. J lost 2 bases, V lost 0 bases, and 1 base had no gene match. This CDR3 comprises 14 residues. The CDR3: CASSLGDSNYGYTF. Here the CDR3 DNA reads TGCGCCAGCAGCTTGGGGGACAGCAACTATGGCTACACCTTC.

V gene TRBV19 combines with J gene TRBJ2-7; D is possibly TRBD2 (6 bases). V was shortened by 6 bases and J by 3 bases, with 15 bases between the two germline ends. This CDR3 has 14 residues. The germline CDR1 and CDR2 sequences are LNHDA and SQIVND (reference sequence). The CDR3 sequence: CASSPGLMIYEQYF. The CDR3 region has the DNA TGTGCCAGTAGCCCGGGACTCATGATCTACGAGCAGTACTTC.

V is TRBV6-6 and J is TRBJ1-6; TRBD1 is a possible D gene (6 bases). CDR1 is MNHNY, CDR2 SVGAGI, per germline (reference sequence). This CDR3 has 14 amino acids. Trimming removed 5 bases from V and 4 bases from J, with 9 bases in between. The CDR3, as DNA: TGTGCCAGCAGTGACAGGATTTATAATTCACCCCTCCACTTT. The encoded protein is CASSDRIYNSPLHF.

V and J are TRBV7-9 and TRBJ1-2; 9 bases agree with TRBD1. V trimming: 0 bases; J trimming: 4 bases; junction bases outside the gene matches: 6. The CDR3 has 16 residues. Germline CDR1 and CDR2: SEHNR and FQNEAQ (reference sequence). The CDR3 DNA reads TGTGCCAGCAGCTTAGCGACAGGGGGTTCCCCCTATGGCTACACCTTC. This sequence encodes CASSLATGGSPYGYTF.

The CDR3 DNA is TGCGCCAGCAAGGGAGACACCGGGGAGCTGTTTTTT. This codes for CASKGDTGELFF. J is TRBJ2-2 and V is TRBV10-1; possible D gene TRBD2, 5 bases. Germline loops: CDR1 WNHNN, CDR2 SYGVQD (reference sequence). CDR3 size: 12 residues. Deletions cut 7 bases from V and 3 bases from J, with 6 bases between.